The 5 T cell receptor beta chains listed next were all sequenced from one sample in a study of read filtering for tumor transcriptome and immune sequencing. Molecular barcoded adaptors covering alpha/delta and beta/gamma chains were used on 400 to 450 ng RNA. Via MiXCR, TCRdb re-called the reads, giving one row per CDR3 protein. The profile covers more than 45,000 distinct CDR3 sequences, with roughly 19% appearing a single time and about 16% taken by the ten largest. Sequenced material: a population of CD138-negative cells sorted from bone marrow. The receptors here all came from a donor at least 40 years old with multiple myeloma.

The chain links TRBV21-1 to TRBJ2-7; TRBD1 was called by the table and not checked on the DNA. TRBV21-1 is given as a pseudogene. CDR3 length: 17 residues. The CDR3: CASSKGLGGYSYYEQYF. CDR3 DNA: TGTGCCAGCAGCAAAGGGCTGGGGGGCTACTCTTACTACGAGCAGTACTTC.

This clonotype came up many times. This rearrangement joins TRBV28 to TRBJ1-5; D unclear. V shed 6 bases and J shed 6 bases, with 12 bases lying between them. The germline V gene encodes CDR1 MDHEN and CDR2 SYDVKM. The CDR3 contains 13 residues. CDR3: CASRSGGPQPQHF. As DNA, the CDR3 is TGTGCCAGCAGGAGTGGAGGGCCTCAGCCCCAGCATTTT. Based on the CDR3 plus reference TRBV28 and TRBJ1-5, the full variable domain is DVKVTQSSRYLVKRTGEKVFLECVQDMDHENMFWYRQDPGLGLRLIYFSYDVKMKEKGDIPEGYSVSREKKERFSLILESASTNQTSMYLCASRSGGPQPQHFGDGTRLSIL.

Notes on this clonotype: This may be a read error, as it is one base from a much larger clone. The chain combines TRBV7-8 with TRBJ2-1; no clear D gene. Germline V gene sequence: CDR1 SGHVS, CDR2 FQNEAQ. The CDR3 is 13 amino acids. CDR3 protein: CASSLDDDNEQSF. CDR3 bases: TGTGCCAGCAGCTTAGACGATGACAATGAGCAGTCCTTC.

A single count supports this clonotype. This is likely a read error, given that the CDR3 carries no conserved phenylalanine or tryptophan at its end. The chain is built from TRBV5-1 and TRBJ2-1, with D unclear. Per germline, CDR1 SGHRS and CDR2 YFSETQ. The CDR3 spans 14 residues. Trimming removed 0 bases from V and 6 bases from J, with 10 bases in between. For the CDR3, the DNA is TGCGCCAGCAGCTTGGCCCTAACGTTCAATGAGCAGTTCCTC. It codes for CASSLALTFNEQFL.

About this clonotype: A read error may be the cause here, since a much bigger clone is one base away. The V call is TRBV9, the J call TRBJ2-2, with 8 nucleotides matching TRBD2. The CDR3 extends over 15 amino acids. The V segment lost 1 base and the J segment 4 bases; nucleotides outside the gene matches: 3. The germline CDR1 and CDR2 sequences are SGDLS and YYNGEE. The CDR3 loop reads CASSVRLACTGELFF. CDR3 nucleotide sequence: TGTGCCAGCAGCGTAAGACTAGCGTGCACCGGGGAGCTGTTTTTT. Full variable domain (remainder filled in from reference TRBV9 and TRBJ2-2): DSGVTQTPKHLITATGQRVTLRCSPRSGDLSVYWYQQSLDQGLQFLIQYYNGEERAKGNILERFSAQQFPDLHSELNLSSLELGDSALYFCASSVRLACTGELFFGEGSRLTVL.